A single count supports the clone carrying this T cell receptor beta chain. What it binds is not known. The data derive from a study of T cell responses to AZD1222 COVID-19 vaccine. Study-level points and caveats: Researchers report vaccine-associated CD4 TCRs spanning spike, with dominance at 160-218 and 743-854.

Clones were read by immunoSEQ multiplex PCR, and TCRdb kept only the in-frame ones, dropping some. The profile covers 140,000 or so clones, with 70% to 90% appearing a single time and 4% to 5% taken by the ten largest. V lost 1 base and J 14 bases, leaving 14 bases between the germline ends. From germline, CDR1 is SGHTA and CDR2 FQGNSA. The CDR3 length is 13 residues. Sequenced material: peripheral blood, taken on day 0 of AZD1222 vaccination. The receptor was derived from an adult in good health. The chain carries TRBV7-2 and TRBJ1-4; the D gene is possibly TRBD1 (5 bases). CDR3 loop: CASSLGGRVKLFF. The CDR3 coding sequence is TGTGCCAGCAGCTTAGGGGGCCGGGTTAAGCTGTTTTTT.